These 12 T cell receptor beta chains came from one sample sequenced in a study of memory CD4+ T cells and cytomegalovirus serostatus. The repertoire was sequenced with immunoSEQ multiplex PCR; TCRdb's copy has only in-frame clones and lacks some. This table holds about 52,000 clones, 80% found once. The sort gate was single viable CD3+CD4+CD8-CD45RO+ cells for memory CD4+ T cells. Source material: memory CD4+ T cells from blood. These receptors were collected from an adult in good health and CMV-seropositive.

The chain has TRBV29-1 and TRBJ2-7; 7 nucleotides match TRBD1. Trimming at V came to 7 bases and at J to 1 base, leaving 4 bases not matched to a gene. Germline values: CDR1 SQVTM, CDR2 ANQGSEA. This CDR3 region has 12 residues. The CDR3 coding sequence is TGCAGCGCTTCGACAGGGTCCTACGAGCAGTACTTC. Translating gives CSASTGSYEQYF.

The CDR3 is CAWREQGIGSPLHF. CDR3 DNA: TGTGCCTGGAGAGAACAGGGGATAGGTTCACCCCTCCACTTT. The rearrangement uses TRBV30 and TRBJ1-6; TRBD1 matches at 7 bases. Unmatched junction bases numbered 8, after V lost 3 bases and J lost 9 bases. The V gene's germline CDR1 is GTSNPN and CDR2 SVGIG (reference sequence). The CDR3 has 14 residues.

J is TRBJ1-2 and V is TRBV6-1; D remains unclear. V shed 5 bases and J shed 3 bases, with 4 bases lying between them. CDR1 is MNHNS, CDR2 SASEGT, per germline. The CDR3 runs to 11 residues. In nucleotides, the CDR3 is TGTGCCAGCAGTCTCGACTATGGCTACACCTTC. Translating gives CASSLDYGYTF.

The chain has TRBV28 and TRBJ2-1, with 13 bases matching TRBD2. Germline loops: CDR1 MDHEN, CDR2 SYDVKM. The CDR3 covers 18 residues. Losses at the gene ends were 6 bases for V and 10 bases for J; bases not matched to a gene: 18. The CDR3 bases are TGTGCCAGCAGGAGCATCTCCCCTACTAGCGGGAGGGGACCAGAGCAGTTCTTC. Amino acids: CASRSISPTSGRGPEQFF.

The rearrangement links TRBV19 to TRBJ2-2, with no clear D. V was shortened by 5 bases and J by 6 bases, with 7 bases between the two germline ends. Per the germline V gene, CDR1 is LNHDA and CDR2 is SQIVND (reference sequence). The CDR3 has 12 amino acids. The CDR3 DNA follows: TGTGCCAGTAGTCCGACTGCCGGGGAGCTGTTTTTT. The encoded protein is CASSPTAGELFF. The complete variable domain, with remaining parts taken from reference TRBV19 and TRBJ2-2, reads DGGITQSPKYLFRKEGQNVTLSCEQNLNHDAMYWYRQDPGQGLRLIYYSQIVNDFQKGDIAEGYSVSREKKESFPLTVTSAQKNPTAFYLCASSPTAGELFFGEGSRLTVL.

This chain connects TRBV29-1 to TRBJ2-5; 10 nucleotides match TRBD2. CDR1 is SQVTM and CDR2 is ANQGSEA in the germline V gene. The CDR3 spans 14 residues. Losses at the gene ends were 6 bases for V and 4 bases for J; bases not matched to a gene: 8. CDR3 sequence (DNA): TGCAGCGTGTGGAGCGGGAGGGCATCAGAGACCCAGTACTTC. The encoded protein is CSVWSGRASETQYF. The whole variable domain, filled in from reference TRBV29-1 and TRBJ2-5, reads SAVISQKPSRDICQRGTSLTIQCQVDSQVTMMFWYRQQPGQSLTLIATANQGSEATYESGFVIDKFPISRPNLTFSTLTVSNMSPEDSSIYLCSVWSGRASETQYFGPGTRLLVL.

As for this clone: Its ends do not fully match the called genes, so a read error is possible. J is TRBJ2-6 and V is TRBV5-1; D uncertain. Germline-derived CDR1 and CDR2 are SGHRS and YFSETQ. This CDR3 is built from 14 residues. Here the CDR3 DNA reads TGCGCCAGCACCTTGGAGCCTGGGGCCAACGTCCTGACTTTC. Translating gives CASTLEPGANVLTF.

V gene TRBV7-2 combines with J gene TRBJ2-7; perhaps TRBD1 as D (5 bases). Germline lookup yields CDR1 SGHTA and CDR2 FQGNSA. V gave up 5 bases and J gave up 4 bases, with 15 bases separating them. The CDR3 totals 14 residues. The CDR3 coding sequence is TGTGCCAGCAGCACAGGCCCCAAGGCGTACGAGCAGTACTTC. Protein product: CASSTGPKAYEQYF.

The genes are TRBV25-1 and TRBJ1-4, with TRBD1 as a possible D gene (6 bases). The V gene's germline CDR1 is MGHDK and CDR2 SYGVNS. Trimming shortened V by 11 bases and J by 0 bases, and 16 bases separated the two germline ends. This CDR3 is built from 15 residues. The CDR3 DNA sequence: TGTGCCCTGCGGGGGGCCCCCCCAACTAATGAAAAACTGTTTTTT. Translating gives CALRGAPPTNEKLFF.

The chain links TRBV2 to TRBJ2-7, with D unresolved. The germline CDR1 and CDR2 sequences are SNHLY and FYNNEI. The CDR3 has 11 amino acids. The V end lost 6 bases, the J end lost 7 bases, and 10 bases lay between the germline ends. The CDR3: CASRATFEQYF. The CDR3 DNA follows: TGTGCCAGCAGGGCCACATTTGAGCAGTACTTC.

Concerning this clone itself: At the DNA level, this CDR3 is encoded by other sequences in the same sample as well. J is TRBJ1-4 and V is TRBV15, with D hard to call. The V and J ends lost 5 bases and 0 bases respectively, with 7 bases between them. The CDR3 is 14 residues long. CDR1 LNHNV and CDR2 YYDKDF come from the germline V gene (reference sequence). CDR3: CATSFGATNEKLFF. The CDR3 DNA is TGTGCCACCAGCTTCGGGGCAACTAATGAAAAACTGTTTTTT.

This chain joins TRBV9 and TRBJ2-3, with D hard to call. CDR1 is SGDLS and CDR2 is YYNGEE in the germline V gene. V lost 0 bases, J lost 4 bases, and 6 bases lay in between. CDR3 length equals 13 residues. CDR3 region: CASSVGLADTQYF. DNA of the CDR3: TGTGCCAGCAGCGTAGGTTTGGCAGATACGCAGTATTTT.